The rows below give T cell receptor beta chains drawn from one sample of a study of chemoradiotherapy in HPV16-positive cancers. TCRdb keeps only in-frame clones here, not all; method: immunoSEQ multiplex PCR. This sample carries tens of thousands of clones, 80% of them seen once, and the ten largest clones take approximately 4.2%. The source material was blood, sampled from a patient who underwent chemoradiotherapy. The receptors here all came from a human donor with HPV-associated anogenital cancer. The CDR3 runs from the conserved cysteine through the conserved F or W. Size is omitted from some rows. Given values are once, few, many or a class for expanded clones.

j_call,clone_size,cdr3_length,v_call,cdr3_aa
TRBJ2-6,-,17,TRBV9,CASSWGGTSSGANVLTF
TRBJ2-3,-,19,TRBV5-6,CASSLVVAGGGDWGDTQYF
TRBJ1-3,-,15,TRBV18,CASSPGGASGNTIYF
TRBJ2-7,-,11,TRBV5-6,CASSLNYEQYF
TRBJ2-7,once,14,TRBV6-5,CASKRIDLNYEQYF
TRBJ2-7,-,14,TRBV7-2,CASSLDPNSYEQYF
TRBJ2-2,-,15,TRBV10-2,CASSELAANPGELFF
TRBJ2-7,-,14,TRBV5-1,CASSYGTGTYEQYF
TRBJ2-7,-,12,TRBV4-2,CASSPVSGEQYF
TRBJ2-5,-,13,TRBV9,CASSPDREETQYF
TRBJ1-2,-,17,TRBV6-1,CASSETAGSDFNYGYTF
TRBJ2-1,-,14,TRBV10-3,CAISDPGFYNEQFF
TRBJ1-5,-,13,TRBV7-6,CASSRQGNQPQHF
TRBJ2-7,-,15,TRBV28,CASSFNGDREYEQYF
TRBJ2-5,-,19,TRBV5-1,CASWDRGWTSGGLRETQYF
TRBJ1-1,-,15,TRBV4-1,CASSQPYRGNTEAFF
TRBJ2-7,few,15,TRBV7-9,CASSLDPAYSYEQYF
TRBJ2-3,-,13,TRBV7-2,CASSIGQDGTQYF
TRBJ2-7,once,16,TRBV30,CAWSVPVLTGAYEQYF
TRBJ1-5,-,17,TRBV6-1,CASSEATGGYSNQPQHF
TRBJ1-2,-,14,TRBV10-2,CASSLHEINYGYTF
TRBJ2-2,-,12,TRBV7-2,CASTPAGGELFF
TRBJ1-6,-,20,TRBV30,CAWTRLSGQGARSYNSPLHF
TRBJ1-6,-,18,TRBV6-1,CASSETVLESSYNSPLHF
TRBJ2-1,once,15,TRBV9,CASSFSGGGYNEQFF
TRBJ2-1,few,14,TRBV27,CASSLTGPRNEQFF
TRBJ1-1,-,13,TRBV11-3,CASSSQGNTEAFF
TRBJ1-5,-,13,TRBV6-1,CASSGNSNQPQHF
TRBJ2-7,once,14,TRBV10-3,CAIRGGQGSYEQYF
TRBJ1-1,once,13,TRBV5-1,CASSEPGGTEAFF
TRBJ1-2,once,13,TRBV7-2,CASSPMRNYGYTF
TRBJ1-6,-,12,TRBV6-6,CASRRPESPLHF
TRBJ1-2,once,14,TRBV7-2,CASSPGTVPARIPF
TRBJ2-2,once,14,TRBV9,CASSVGLYTGELFF
TRBJ1-4,-,13,TRBV6-5,CASTTGFGEKLFF
TRBJ2-7,-,15,TRBV6-1,CASATEQGQTYEQYF
TRBJ2-3,once,15,TRBV4-1,CASSRTGVSTDTQYF
TRBJ2-1,-,18,TRBV9,CASSGSDWGRGLYNEQFF
TRBJ1-1,-,15,TRBV5-1,CASSISDRDNTEAFF
TRBJ1-6,-,15,TRBV2,CASSAQGYYNSPLHF
TRBJ2-5,-,15,TRBV11-2,CASSSGLEGRETQYF
TRBJ2-7,-,15,TRBV5-1,CASSPGQLISYEQYF
TRBJ2-1,-,13,TRBV7-3,CASSFGVNNEQFF
TRBJ1-6,-,14,TRBV13,CASSRGTENSPLHF
TRBJ1-6,few,15,TRBV7-9,CASSYQGTDNSPLHF
TRBJ2-7,-,15,TRBV5-1,CASGKGDNSVYEQYF
TRBJ1-5,once,14,TRBV21-1,CASSKDYINQPQHF
TRBJ1-1,-,13,TRBV19,CASSLRQGAEAFF